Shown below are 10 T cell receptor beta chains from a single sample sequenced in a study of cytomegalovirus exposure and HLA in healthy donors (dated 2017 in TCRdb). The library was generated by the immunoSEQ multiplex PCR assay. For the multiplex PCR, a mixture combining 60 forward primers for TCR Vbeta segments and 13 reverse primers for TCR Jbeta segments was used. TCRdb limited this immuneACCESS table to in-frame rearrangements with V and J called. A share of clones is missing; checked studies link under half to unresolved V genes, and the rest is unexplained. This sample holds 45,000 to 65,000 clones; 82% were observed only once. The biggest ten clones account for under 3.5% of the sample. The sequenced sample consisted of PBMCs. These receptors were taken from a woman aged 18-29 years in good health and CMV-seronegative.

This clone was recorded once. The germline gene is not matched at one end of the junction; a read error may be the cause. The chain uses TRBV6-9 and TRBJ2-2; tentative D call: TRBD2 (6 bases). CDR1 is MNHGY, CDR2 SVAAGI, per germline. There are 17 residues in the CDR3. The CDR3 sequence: CASIYSRDFTNTGELFF. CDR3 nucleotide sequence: TGTGCCAGCATTTATTCCCGGGACTTTACTAACACCGGGGAGCTGTTTTTT.

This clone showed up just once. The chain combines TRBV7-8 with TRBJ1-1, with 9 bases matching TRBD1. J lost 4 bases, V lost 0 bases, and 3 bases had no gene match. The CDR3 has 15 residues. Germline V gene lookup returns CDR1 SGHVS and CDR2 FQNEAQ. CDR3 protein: CASSLARDRVTEAFF. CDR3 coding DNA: TGTGCCAGCAGCTTAGCTCGGGACAGGGTCACTGAAGCTTTCTTT. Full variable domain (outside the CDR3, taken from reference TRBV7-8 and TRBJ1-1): GAGVSQSPRYKVAKRGQDVALRCDPISGHVSLFWYQQALGQGPEFLTYFQNEAQLDKSGLPSDRFFAERPEGSVSTLKIQRTQQEDSAVYLCASSLARDRVTEAFFGQGTRLTVV.

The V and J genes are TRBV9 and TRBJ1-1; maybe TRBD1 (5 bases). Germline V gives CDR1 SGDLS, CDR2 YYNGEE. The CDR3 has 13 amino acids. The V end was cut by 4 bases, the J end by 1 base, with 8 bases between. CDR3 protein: CASSTGQNTEAFF. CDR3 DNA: TGTGCCAGCAGCACAGGACAGAACACTGAAGCTTTCTTT.

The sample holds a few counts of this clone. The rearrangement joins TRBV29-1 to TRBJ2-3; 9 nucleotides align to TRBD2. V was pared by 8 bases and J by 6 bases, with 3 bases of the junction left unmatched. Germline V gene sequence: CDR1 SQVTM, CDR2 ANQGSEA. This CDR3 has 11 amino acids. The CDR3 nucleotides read TGCAGCACTGGGACTAGCGATACGCAGTATTTT. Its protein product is CSTGTSDTQYF.

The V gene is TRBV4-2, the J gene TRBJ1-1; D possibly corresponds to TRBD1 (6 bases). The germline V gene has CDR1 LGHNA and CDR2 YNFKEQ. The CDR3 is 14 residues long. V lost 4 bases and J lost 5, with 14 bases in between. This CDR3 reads CASSRTGSQTEAFF. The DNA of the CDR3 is TGTGCCAGCAGCCGAACAGGGTCACAGACTGAAGCTTTCTTT.

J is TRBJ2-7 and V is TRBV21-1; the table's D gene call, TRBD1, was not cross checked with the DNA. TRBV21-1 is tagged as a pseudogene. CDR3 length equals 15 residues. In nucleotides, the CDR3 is TGTGCCAGCAGCTTTCCCGGGACAGGGGGCGACGAGCAGTACTTC. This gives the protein CASSFPGTGGDEQYF.

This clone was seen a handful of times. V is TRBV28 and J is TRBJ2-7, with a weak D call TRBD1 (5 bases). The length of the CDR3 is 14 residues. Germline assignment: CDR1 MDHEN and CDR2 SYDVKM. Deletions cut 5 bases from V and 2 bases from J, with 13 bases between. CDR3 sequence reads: CASSRNRGTYEQYF. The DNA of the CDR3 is TGTGCCAGCAGTAGAAATAGGGGTACCTACGAGCAGTACTTC.

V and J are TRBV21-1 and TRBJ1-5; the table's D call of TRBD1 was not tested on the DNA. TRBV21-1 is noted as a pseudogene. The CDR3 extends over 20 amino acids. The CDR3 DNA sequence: TGTGCCAGCGGCCCAAAGAGACCGGCTCGGGACACCTATAGCAATCAGCCCCAGCATTTT. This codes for CASGPKRPARDTYSNQPQHF.

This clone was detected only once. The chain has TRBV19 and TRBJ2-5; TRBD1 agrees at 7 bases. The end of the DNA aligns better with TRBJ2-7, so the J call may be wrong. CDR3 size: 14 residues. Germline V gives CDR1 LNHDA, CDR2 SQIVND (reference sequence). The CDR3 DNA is TGTGCCAGTAGTAGGGACAGCCTCTCCTACGAGCAGTACTTC. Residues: CASSRDSLSYEQYF.

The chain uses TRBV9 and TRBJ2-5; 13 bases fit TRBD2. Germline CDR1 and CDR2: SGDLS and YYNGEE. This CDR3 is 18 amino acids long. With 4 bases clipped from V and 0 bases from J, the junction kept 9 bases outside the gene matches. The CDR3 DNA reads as TGTGCCAGCAGCCCCCGCTGGACTAGCGGGAGTTACCAAGAGACCCAGTACTTC. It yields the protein CASSPRWTSGSYQETQYF.